The 26 T cell receptor beta chains listed next were all sequenced from one sample in a study of T cell responses to AZD1222 COVID-19 vaccine (dated by TCRdb to the early 2020s). The method was the immunoSEQ multiplex PCR assay. This immuneACCESS table, as held by TCRdb, lists in-frame sequences with V and J called but not all clones. Of the missing ones, under half trace to an unresolved V gene in checked studies; the others have no known cause. The sample profile shows 70,000 to 90,000 clones; around 90% of them were found once. The leading ten clones occupy about 2.2% of the sample. The time point label here, explained by the study, means: baseline before first vaccination. Specimen: peripheral blood, collected on day 0 of AZD1222 vaccination. These receptors were collected from an adult in good health.

This clone was counted only a few times. The chain has TRBV30 and TRBJ2-1, with 8 bases aligning to TRBD2. This CDR3 comprises 13 residues. The germline V gene encodes CDR1 GTSNPN and CDR2 SVGIG (reference sequence). J lost 4 bases, V lost 1 base, and 0 bases had no gene match. Here the CDR3 DNA reads TGTGCCTGGAGTGCGGGGGGGTACAATGAGCAGTTCTTC. Translation: CAWSAGGYNEQFF.

The rearrangement uses TRBV6-5 and TRBJ1-2; D call uncertain. From germline, CDR1 is MNHEY and CDR2 SVGAGI. The CDR3 has 14 residues. Between the trimmed V and J ends, which lost 8 bases and 1 base, there was a span of 14 bases. DNA of the CDR3: TGTGCCAGCCGTAAAATTGGGCTTAACTATGGCTACACCTTC. Protein: CASRKIGLNYGYTF.

J is TRBJ2-1 and V is TRBV3-1 (or the pseudogene TRBV3-2), with 9 bases identical to TRBD1. Trimming cost V 4 bases and J 5 bases; bases outside gene matches: 6. CDR1 and CDR2 from the germline V gene are LGHDT and YNNKEL (reference sequence). CDR3 length: 15 amino acids. The CDR3 is CASSPAGTGNNEQFF. As DNA, the CDR3 is TGTGCCAGCAGCCCAGCAGGGACAGGGAACAATGAGCAGTTCTTC.

The chain combines TRBV28 with TRBJ1-6, with no clear D. Trimming cost V 2 bases and J 9 bases, with 8 bases left between them. CDR1 and CDR2 (germline): MDHEN, SYDVKM. CDR3 length equals 13 residues. CDR3 DNA sequence: TGTGCCAGCAGTTTACCTTGGGGTTCACCCCTCCACTTT. Translation: CASSLPWGSPLHF.

V usage is TRBV18 and J usage is TRBJ2-6; D gene uncertain. The CDR3 sequence is 17 residues long. Germline V gives CDR1 KGHSH, CDR2 LQKENI. V shed 0 bases and J shed 0 bases, with 9 bases lying between them. The CDR3 sequence is CASSPPAFISGANVLTF. The CDR3 nucleotides read TGTGCCAGCTCACCACCGGCGTTCATCTCTGGGGCCAACGTCCTGACTTTC. The whole variable domain, filled in from reference TRBV18 and TRBJ2-6, reads NAGVMQNPRHLVRRRGQEARLRCSPMKGHSHVYWYRQLPEEGLKFMVYLQKENIIDESGMPKERFSAEFPKEGPSILRIQQVVRGDSAAYFCASSPPAFISGANVLTFGAGSRLTVL.

The genes are TRBV12-3 or TRBV12-4 and TRBJ2-1; a weak D match, TRBD1 (5 bases). The V and J ends lost 1 base and 8 bases respectively, with 6 bases between them. This CDR3 has 12 amino acids. The CDR3 loop is CASSLEGHEQFF. The DNA of the CDR3 is TGTGCCAGCAGTTTAGAGGGGCATGAGCAGTTCTTC.

The J gene is TRBJ1-2, the V gene TRBV5-1; 9 nucleotides align to TRBD1. The V gene's germline CDR1 is SGHRS and CDR2 YFSETQ. The V segment lost 4 bases and the J segment 5 bases; nucleotides outside the gene matches: 3. The CDR3 runs to 13 residues. The CDR3 DNA reads TGCGCCAGCAGCACGGGACAGGGATATGGCTACACCTTC. Encoded protein: CASSTGQGYGYTF.

This chain connects TRBV7-2 to TRBJ1-6; D possibly corresponds to TRBD1 (5 bases). Trimming removed 0 bases at V and 10 bases at J, with 16 bases between. The CDR3 is made up of 16 amino acids. The germline V gene has CDR1 SGHTA and CDR2 FQGNSA. CDR3 nucleotides: TGTGCCAGCAGCTTAGCCGGGGCGAACCTGGGGTCACCCCTCCACTTT. Translating it yields CASSLAGANLGSPLHF.

CDR3 sequence reads: CASSPGSKPQHF. CDR3 DNA: TGTGCCAGTAGTCCAGGGAGTAAGCCCCAGCATTTT. The chain couples TRBV19 to TRBJ1-5, with D perhaps TRBD1 (5 bases). This CDR3 has 12 residues. Between the trimmed V and J ends, which lost 5 bases and 8 bases, there was a span of 10 bases. From germline, CDR1 is LNHDA and CDR2 SQIVND (reference sequence).

The V call is TRBV27, the J call TRBJ2-7; a weak D match, TRBD2 (6 bases). The CDR3 has 15 residues. Germline CDR1 is MNHEY and CDR2 is SMNVEV (reference sequence). Trimming shortened V by 5 bases and J by 3 bases, and 17 bases separated the two germline ends. The CDR3 loop reads CASSASGTGVYEQYF. The DNA for the CDR3 is TGTGCCAGCAGTGCCTCCGGGACTGGGGTCTACGAGCAGTACTTC.

The chain couples TRBV27 to TRBJ1-1; no firm D call. The CDR3 has 13 amino acids. CDR1 is MNHEY and CDR2 is SMNVEV in the germline V gene (reference sequence). V was pared by 5 bases and J by 6 bases, with 13 bases between. CDR3 coding DNA: TGTGCCAGCAGTACCAGCGGACCCCCTGAAGCTTTCTTT. Translated: CASSTSGPPEAFF.

The chain couples TRBV2 to TRBJ2-1, with TRBD2 identical over 8 bases. Per germline, CDR1 SNHLY and CDR2 FYNNEI. The CDR3 contains 14 residues. Losses at the gene ends were 2 bases for V and 9 bases for J; bases not matched to a gene: 6. The CDR3 sequence is CASSETKRETEQFF. The CDR3 nucleotides read TGTGCCAGCAGTGAAACTAAGCGGGAGACTGAGCAGTTCTTC.

The CDR3: CASSPAASYEQYF. As DNA, the CDR3 is TGTGCCAGCAGCCCGGCGGCATCCTACGAGCAGTACTTC. V usage is TRBV11-3 and J usage is TRBJ2-7; D gene unclear. The CDR3 is 13 residues long. Germline V gives CDR1 SGHNT, CDR2 YENEEA. V was pared by 5 bases and J by 1 base, with 9 bases between.

The rearrangement links TRBV18 to TRBJ1-2; D gene ambiguous. Trimming cost V 3 bases and J 6 bases, with 14 bases left between them. The germline CDR1 and CDR2 sequences are KGHSH and LQKENI. The CDR3 is made up of 14 amino acids. CDR3 sequence reads: CASSPGQTPDGYTF. As DNA, the CDR3 is TGTGCCAGCTCACCCGGCCAGACCCCTGATGGCTACACCTTC.

This chain uses TRBV12-3 or TRBV12-4 with TRBJ2-5, with D possibly matching TRBD1 (5 bases). V lost 6 bases, J lost 2 bases, and 10 bases lay in between. This CDR3 is 13 amino acids long. CDR3 loop: CASRRRQQETQYF. In DNA form, the CDR3 reads TGTGCCAGCAGACGCCGACAGCAAGAGACCCAGTACTTC.

The chain links TRBV7-2 to TRBJ2-2, with 16 bases aligning to TRBD2. V lost 7 bases and J lost 5; bases outside the gene matches: 13. Looked up from germline, CDR1 is SGHTA and CDR2 is FQGNSA. The CDR3 runs 19 residues. As DNA, the CDR3 is TGTGCCAGCAAACCCGGGACTAGCGGGAGGGCCCGGAGGACCGGGGAGCTGTTTTTT. It codes for CASKPGTSGRARRTGELFF.

This rearrangement joins TRBV7-2 to TRBJ2-7; 13 nucleotides agree with TRBD2. This CDR3 spans 15 amino acids. The germline V gene encodes CDR1 SGHTA and CDR2 FQGNSA. Trimming at V came to 5 bases and at J to 4 bases, leaving 5 bases not matched to a gene. The DNA of the CDR3 is TGTGCCAGCAGCACTCGGACTAGCGGGAGTTACGAGCAGTACTTC. Its translation is CASSTRTSGSYEQYF. Together with reference TRBV7-2 and TRBJ2-7, the CDR3 gives the full variable domain: GAGVSQSPSNKVTEKGKDVELRCDPISGHTALYWYRQSLGQGLEFLIYFQGNSAPDKSGLPSDRFSAERTGGSVSTLTIQRTQQEDSAVYLCASSTRTSGSYEQYFGPGTRLTVT.

The DNA of the CDR3 is TGCGCCAGCAGCTTGTCCGGGGACGCGGCCTACAATGAGCAGTTCTTC. As protein: CASSLSGDAAYNEQFF. The genes are TRBV5-1 and TRBJ2-1; D may match TRBD1 or TRBD2 (5 bases each). CDR1 is SGHRS, CDR2 YFSETQ, per germline. The CDR3 sequence is 16 residues long. V was clipped by 1 base and J by 2 bases, with 13 bases between them.

The rearrangement links TRBV7-9 to TRBJ1-4, with TRBD1 matching 9 bases. The CDR3 extends over 14 amino acids. The germline CDR1 and CDR2 sequences are SEHNR and FQNEAQ (reference sequence). Trimming at V came to 5 bases and at J to 8 bases, leaving 6 bases not matched to a gene. Here the CDR3 reads CASSPQGAGEKLFF. As DNA, the CDR3 is TGTGCCAGCAGCCCACAGGGGGCAGGGGAAAAACTGTTTTTT.

This chain connects TRBV4-1 to TRBJ2-1; 7 bases agree with TRBD2. V lost 3 bases, J lost 0 bases, and 2 bases stayed unmatched. Germline V gene data show CDR1 as MGHRA and CDR2 as YSYEKL. The CDR3 contains 15 residues. The CDR3 bases are TGCGCCAGCAGCCAGTCTAGCGGCTCCTACAATGAGCAGTTCTTC. It encodes CASSQSSGSYNEQFF.

The chain couples TRBV7-2 to TRBJ1-5; D remains unclear. V gave up 1 base and J gave up 0 bases, with 7 bases separating them. In germline, CDR1 is SGHTA, CDR2 FQGNSA. The CDR3 loop spans 15 amino acids. The CDR3 protein is CASSLGQLSNQPQHF. Written as DNA, the CDR3 is TGTGCCAGCAGCTTAGGGCAGCTTAGCAATCAGCCCCAGCATTTT.

V and J are TRBV3-1 (or the pseudogene TRBV3-2) and TRBJ1-2, with D unresolved. CDR1 is LGHDT, CDR2 YNNKEL, per germline (reference sequence). The CDR3 loop spans 12 amino acids. With 4 bases removed from V and 4 bases from J, the gap between germline ends came to 7 bases. The CDR3 protein is CASSLSGYGYTF. In DNA form, the CDR3 reads TGTGCCAGCAGCCTTTCTGGCTATGGCTACACCTTC.

The V and J genes are TRBV7-8 and TRBJ1-6; TRBD1 aligns across 8 bases. The CDR3 loop spans 15 amino acids. CDR1 and CDR2 from the germline V gene are SGHVS and FQNEAQ. V lost 1 base, J lost 7 bases, and 3 bases stayed unmatched. CDR3 sequence (DNA): TGTGCCAGCAGCTTAGGGCAGGGGGCCAATTCACCCCTCCACTTT. Translation: CASSLGQGANSPLHF.

This clone appeared a few times. This chain links TRBV11-2 with TRBJ1-4; 7 bases agree with TRBD1. J lost 0 bases, V lost 6 bases, and 4 bases had no gene match. Germline V CDR1 and CDR2: SGHAT, FQNNGV. The CDR3 sequence is 15 residues long. The CDR3 loop is CASRRTGATNEKLFF. In DNA, the CDR3 is TGTGCCAGCAGGCGGACAGGTGCAACTAATGAAAAACTGTTTTTT.

This clone came up a few times. V gene TRBV6-5 combines with J gene TRBJ2-7; D is perhaps TRBD2 (6 bases). The CDR3 runs 13 residues. In germline, CDR1 is MNHEY, CDR2 SVGAGI. Between the trimmed V and J ends, which lost 5 bases and 6 bases, there was a span of 14 bases. Here the CDR3 DNA reads TGTGCCAGCAGTCCCCCGTGGGGAGGCGAGCAGTACTTC. It specifies CASSPPWGGEQYF.

This rearrangement joins TRBV5-1 to TRBJ1-4; 7 bases match TRBD1. CDR3 length: 17 amino acids. The V and J ends lost 0 bases and 1 base, in that order; junction bases with no gene match: 6. The V gene's germline CDR1 is SGHRS and CDR2 YFSETQ. This chain's CDR3 is CASSLAAGGGTNEKLFF. The CDR3 DNA is TGCGCCAGCAGCTTGGCGGCAGGGGGAGGAACTAATGAAAAACTGTTTTTT. The entire variable domain, with the rest obtained from reference TRBV5-1 and TRBJ1-4, is as follows: KAGVTQTPRYLIKTRGQQVTLSCSPISGHRSVSWYQQTPGQGLQFLFEYFSETQRNKGNFPGRFSGRQFSNSRSEMNVSTLELGDSALYLCASSLAAGGGTNEKLFFGSGTQLSVL.